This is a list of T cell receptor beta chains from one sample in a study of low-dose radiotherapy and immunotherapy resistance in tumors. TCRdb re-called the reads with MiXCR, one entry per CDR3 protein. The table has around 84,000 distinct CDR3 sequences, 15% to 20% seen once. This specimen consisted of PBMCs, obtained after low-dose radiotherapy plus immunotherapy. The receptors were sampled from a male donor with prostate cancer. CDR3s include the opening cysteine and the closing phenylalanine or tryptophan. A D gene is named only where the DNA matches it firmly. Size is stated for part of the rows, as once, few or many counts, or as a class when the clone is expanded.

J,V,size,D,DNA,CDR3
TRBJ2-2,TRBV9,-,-,TGTGCCAGCAGCGTCGGGGGCGGGGCCAACACCGGGGAGCTGTTTTTT,CASSVGGGANTGELFF
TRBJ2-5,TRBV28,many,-,TGTGCCAGCACCAAACCGGCGACGGGCGTCGCAGAGACCCAGTACTTC,CASTKPATGVAETQYF
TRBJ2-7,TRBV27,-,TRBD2,TGTGCCAGCAGTTACGGCGGGAGTTACGAGCAGTACTTC,CASSYGGSYEQYF
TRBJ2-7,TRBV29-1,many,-,TGCAGCGCCCTGTCTTCCTACGAGCAGTACTTC,CSALSSYEQYF
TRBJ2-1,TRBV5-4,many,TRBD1,TGTGCCAGCAGTCTAAGAAGGACAGGCGGAAGGTCCTACAATGAGCAGTTCTTC,CASSLRRTGGRSYNEQFF
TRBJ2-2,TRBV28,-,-,TGTGCCGCAGGCGGGACCTGGTCGGGGGAGCTGTTTTTT,CAAGGTWSGELFF
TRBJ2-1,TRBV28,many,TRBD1,TGTGCCAGCAGTTTAATCGGGACAGGCGAGCAGTTCTTC,CASSLIGTGEQFF
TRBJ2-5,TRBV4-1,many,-,TGCGCCAGCAGCCCAACAGGGACACTAAACCAAGAGACCCAGTACTTC,CASSPTGTLNQETQYF
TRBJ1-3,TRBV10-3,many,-,TGTGCCATCAGTGCTGCAGGCTCTGGAAACACCATATATTTT,CAISAAGSGNTIYF
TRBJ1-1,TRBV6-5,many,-,TGTGCCAGCAGTTACTACCGGGTCCCCAGTTTGAACACTGAAGCTTTCTTT,CASSYYRVPSLNTEAFF
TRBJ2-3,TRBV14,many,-,TGTGCCAGCAGCCAAGGGACCGGGATCCAGGATACGCAGTATTTT,CASSQGTGIQDTQYF
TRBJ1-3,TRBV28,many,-,TGTGCCAGCAGTTTACCTGGGGCCGGGGGGCGAAATGGAAACACCATATATTTT,CASSLPGAGGRNGNTIYF
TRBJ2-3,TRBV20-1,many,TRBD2,TGCAGTGCTAGAGATCTAGGACTAGCGCACAACACAGATACGCAGTATTTT,CSARDLGLAHNTDTQYF
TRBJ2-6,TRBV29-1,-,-,TGCAGCGTTGTCCCCGGGACGGCCTGGGGGGGGGCCAACGTCCTGACTTTC,CSVVPGTAWGGANVLTF
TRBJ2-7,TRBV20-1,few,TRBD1,TGCAGTGCTCCCGGCCGGGACAGAAGGTACGAGCAGTACTTC,CSAPGRDRRYEQYF
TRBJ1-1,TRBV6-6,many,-,TGTGCCAGCAGTCGACGGGACACTGAAGCTTTCTTT,CASSRRDTEAFF
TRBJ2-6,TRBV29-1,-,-,TGCAGCGTCGCGAGTAGTACTGCTGGGGCCAACGTCCTGACTTTC,CSVASSTAGANVLTF
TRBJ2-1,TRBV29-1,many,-,TGCAGCGTTACGGAATACTCCTACAATGAGCAGTTCTTC,CSVTEYSYNEQFF
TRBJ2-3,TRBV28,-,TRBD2,TGTGCCTCCCTCCTGGCTAGCGGGGGCACAGATACGCAGTATTTT,CASLLASGGTDTQYF
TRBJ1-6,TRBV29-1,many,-,TGCAGCGCTCGATCCGCGGGGGCTGACTCACCCCTCCACTTT,CSARSAGADSPLHF
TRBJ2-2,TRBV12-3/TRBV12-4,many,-,TGTGCCAGCAGCCCAGGAATTGGGGAGCTGTTTTTT,CASSPGIGELFF
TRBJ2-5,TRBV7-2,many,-,TGTGCCAGCAGCTTAGAACGGCTTGACGGGGAGACCCAGTACTTC,CASSLERLDGETQYF
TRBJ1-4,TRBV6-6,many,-,TGTGCCAGCAGTTACCGACAGTTTGGTGAAAAACTGTTTTTT,CASSYRQFGEKLFF
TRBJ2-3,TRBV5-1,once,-,TGCGCCAGCAGCACCGGGATCCAAACTAGCACAGATACGCAGTATTTT,CASSTGIQTSTDTQYF
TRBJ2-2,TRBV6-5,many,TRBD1,TGTGCCAGCAGCAAACGTCGGACAGGGACCCCGAACACCGGGGAGCTGTTTTTT,CASSKRRTGTPNTGELFF
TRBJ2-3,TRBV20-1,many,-,TGCAGTGCTAAGCCGCTACTGAGCACAGATACGCAGTATTTT,CSAKPLLSTDTQYF
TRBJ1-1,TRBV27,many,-,TGTGCCAGCAGTCCCTGGACACAGGCGAACACTGAAGCTTTCTTT,CASSPWTQANTEAFF
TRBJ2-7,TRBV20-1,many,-,TGCAGTGCTAGAGATATTGGCAGGGGAAGCACCTACGAGCAGTACTTC,CSARDIGRGSTYEQYF
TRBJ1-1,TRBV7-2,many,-,TGTGCCAGCAGCCAGACACTTAACACTGAAGCTTTCTTT,CASSQTLNTEAFF
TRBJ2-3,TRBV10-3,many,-,TGTGCCATCACGGGGCGGGGAGACACAGATACGCAGTATTTT,CAITGRGDTDTQYF
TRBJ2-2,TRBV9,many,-,TGTGCCAGCAACATGTTTCCGGAGGCGGGGCGGGAGCTGTTTTTT,CASNMFPEAGRELFF
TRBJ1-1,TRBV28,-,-,TGTGCCAGCCTATCCGGCTCCGGGAGGGCTTTCTTT,CASLSGSGRAFF
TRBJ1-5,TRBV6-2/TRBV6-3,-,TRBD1,TGTGCCAGTGGGACAGATAGCAATCAGCCCCAGCATTTT,CASGTDSNQPQHF
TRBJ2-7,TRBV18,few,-,TGTGCCAGCTCACCGGTCCGAAGCGATGGGCAGTACTTC,CASSPVRSDGQYF
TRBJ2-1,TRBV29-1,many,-,TGCAGCGCCAAGTCCACGGGCGACTTAAGGAATGAGCAGTTCTTC,CSAKSTGDLRNEQFF
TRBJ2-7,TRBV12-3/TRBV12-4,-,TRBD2,TGTGCCAGCACCTTCGGCCTAGCGGGATACTACGAGCAGTACTTC,CASTFGLAGYYEQYF
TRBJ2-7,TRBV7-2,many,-,TGTGCCAGCAGCCCCGCCCATGGCTACGAGCAGTACTTC,CASSPAHGYEQYF
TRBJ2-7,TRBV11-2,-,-,TGTGCCAGCAGCTTAGACAGTAGCATATACGAGCAGTACTTC,CASSLDSSIYEQYF
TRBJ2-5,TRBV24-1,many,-,TGTGCCACCAGTGCTCCTGACGGAAGGCATGGAACCCAGTACTTC,CATSAPDGRHGTQYF
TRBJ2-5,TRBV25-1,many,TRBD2,TGTGCCAGCGGAGGGGGAATCGAGCGGGAGTTTTTAGAGACCCAGTACTTC,CASGGGIEREFLETQYF
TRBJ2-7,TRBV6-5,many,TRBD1,TGTGCCAGCAGGAGATGGGACAGCTCCTACGAGCAGTACTTC,CASRRWDSSYEQYF
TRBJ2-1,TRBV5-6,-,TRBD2,TGTGCCAGCAGCTTAAGACTAGCGGGAAGTAAGGATGAGCAGTTCTTC,CASSLRLAGSKDEQFF
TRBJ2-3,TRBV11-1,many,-,TGTGCCAGCAGCCCAAACCGGGATACGCAGTATTTT,CASSPNRDTQYF
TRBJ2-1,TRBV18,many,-,TGTGCCAGCTCACCAGCCCCGTACAATGAGCAGTTCTTC,CASSPAPYNEQFF
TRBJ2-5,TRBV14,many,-,TGTGCCAGCAGCCTGGGACTTCAAGAGACCCAGTACTTC,CASSLGLQETQYF
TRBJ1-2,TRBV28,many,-,TGTGCCAGCACCTTTACCGACAGCTATGGCTACACCTTC,CASTFTDSYGYTF
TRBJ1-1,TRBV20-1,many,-,TGCAGTGCGCGACAGCGTGAAGCTTTCTTT,CSARQREAFF
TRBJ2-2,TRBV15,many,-,TGTGCCACCAGCCCGCGAGGCATCGGGGAGCTGTTTTTT,CATSPRGIGELFF
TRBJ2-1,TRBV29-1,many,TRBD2,TGCAGCGTTCACAGCGGGAACGAGCAGTTCTTC,CSVHSGNEQFF
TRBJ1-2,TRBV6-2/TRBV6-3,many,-,TGTGCCAGCAGTCGGGCAGGACCGTATGGCTACACCTTC,CASSRAGPYGYTF
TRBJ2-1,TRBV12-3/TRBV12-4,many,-,TGTGCCAGCAGTTTCAGGGTCAATGAGCAGTTCTTC,CASSFRVNEQFF
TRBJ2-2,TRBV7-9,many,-,TGTGCCGGCCCGGGGGAGCTGTTTTTT,CAGPGELFF
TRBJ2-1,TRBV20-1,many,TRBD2,TGCAGTGCTAGAGGTCTGGGACTAGCGTCGACGGAGCAGTTCTTC,CSARGLGLASTEQFF
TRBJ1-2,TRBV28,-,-,TGTGCCAGCAGTTTAGACACGGGCCGCTATGGCTACACCTTC,CASSLDTGRYGYTF
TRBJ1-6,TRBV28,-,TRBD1,TGTGCCAGCAGTTCACCCGGGACAGGGTTGACCCTCCACTTT,CASSSPGTGLTLHF